This is a list of T cell receptor beta chains from one sample in a study of spatial heterogeneity in lung cancer. TCRdb reanalysed the 5' RACE reads using MiXCR and keeps one entry per CDR3 protein. This table has around 47,000 distinct CDR3 sequences, roughly 7% appearing once. Sequences were derived from PBMCs, sampled at follow-up. The receptor set was obtained from a female donor with early-stage non-small cell lung cancer. CDR3s include the opening cysteine and the closing phenylalanine or tryptophan. The D gene is left open where the match is weak. Rows give clone size only sometimes, using once, few, many, or a class for an expanded clone.

d_call	clone_size	v_call	cdr3_aa
NA	many	TRBV29-1	CSVAGLQNTDTQYF
TRBD1	NA	TRBV20-1	CSASNRGLAGELFF
NA	many	TRBV7-9	CASSLDSASYEQYF
TRBD1	many	TRBV12-3/TRBV12-4	CASSPGQGGGNQPQHF
TRBD1	NA	TRBV5-1	CASSRQGGIYEQYF
NA	few	TRBV7-8	CASSLLSPTWQPQHF
NA	few	TRBV7-9	CASSFDLTPPQFF
TRBD1	many	TRBV20-1	CSATNRGPYEQYF
NA	NA	TRBV5-1	CASSLEDTDTQYF
NA	NA	TRBV9	CASSPTVRDFTGELFF
NA	few	TRBV6-6	CASSYSGTRGTDTQYF
NA	many	TRBV11-2	CASSSTGTPAMTLHF
NA	many	TRBV3-1	CASSQDGGAHGYTF
NA	many	TRBV7-2	CASTPRGTETQYF
TRBD2	few	TRBV12-3/TRBV12-4	CASSPSGGARYEQFF
NA	many	TRBV12-3/TRBV12-4	CASSLARHTEAFF
TRBD1	NA	TRBV9	CASSVAPAGQGTEAFF
NA	many	TRBV5-1	CASSPSPQVSAGELFF
NA	few	TRBV7-7	CASSYGQRGDTQYF
TRBD2	NA	TRBV6-1	CASGLAGGIYNEQFF
NA	many	TRBV2	CASSGQAVNEKLFF
TRBD2	few	TRBV7-9	CASSLRGGGETQYF
TRBD2	NA	TRBV3-1	CASSRTSGGAKNIQYF
NA	NA	TRBV20-1	CSASRPQGIDGYTF
TRBD1	many	TRBV20-1	CSAHYPDRGNEQYF
NA	few	TRBV28	CASSHSYGYTF
NA	many	TRBV5-5	CASSIQGMDTEAFF
NA	NA	TRBV10-3	CAISEFYLYEQYF
NA	NA	TRBV7-2	CASSPGRVPNTEAFF
NA	many	TRBV12-3/TRBV12-4	CASCPAQVSNQPQHF
NA	many	TRBV28	CASSSTDGAGKSYEQYF
TRBD1	many	TRBV5-1	CASSLGQGDETQYF
NA	many	TRBV27	CASSPPLRSGELFF
NA	many	TRBV9	CASSVAPRTDTQYF
NA	many	TRBV10-3	CAISESIEGTYEQYF
TRBD2	many	TRBV6-6	CASSFAGGPSNEQFF
NA	few	TRBV7-9	CASSLSYGGETQYF
NA	many	TRBV29-1	CSVDGRPKNEQYF
NA	many	TRBV5-5	CASSLAGLADTQYF
TRBD1	many	TRBV6-5	CASRKPGQRYEQYF
NA	many	TRBV24-1	CATIPPTNDYGYTF
TRBD1	many	TRBV6-4	CASSAIQGSNQPQHF
NA	many	TRBV28	CASREWGATNEKLFF
NA	NA	TRBV7-3	CASSSRSSSYNEQFF
TRBD1	few	TRBV4-1	CASSQADRAATNEKLFF
NA	many	TRBV12-3/TRBV12-4	CASGGRSFSPLHF
NA	few	TRBV4-1	CASSQDPGYANEKLFF
TRBD2	NA	TRBV5-1	CASSLAGTSWHEQFF
NA	many	TRBV6-5	CASRFSGLGVSANEKLFF
NA	NA	TRBV7-9	CASSLRSLNEQFF
NA	many	TRBV5-1	CASSPLGVTEAFF
NA	many	TRBV5-1	CASSLEQGWALHF
TRBD1	NA	TRBV19	CASGGQGQSYEQYF
NA	NA	TRBV25-1	CASSDLNPGTTYEQYF
TRBD2	many	TRBV9	CASSVGLAGGWTDTQYF
TRBD1	few	TRBV5-1	CASAGQGNEKLFF
TRBD2	many	TRBV15	CATSRDPLGGEQYF